This TCR beta chain was sequenced for a study of untreated major depressive disorder. This CDR3 spans 12 amino acids. Trimming took off 0 bases at V and 8 bases at J, with 5 bases between the two ends. Germline-derived CDR1 and CDR2 are SGHRS and YFSETQ. This table comes from immunoSEQ multiplex PCR, and its TCRdb copy is limited to in-frame clones, with some not included. The table includes under 15,000 clones, around 90% detected once. On this clone: Its target is unknown.

Study results and limitations: Only three preselected Vbeta families were compared in sequencing. TRBV05-01 (Vbeta 5.1) usage was higher in CD4+ T cells of depressed patients than controls.

The sequencing sample was made of CD4+ T cells from PBMCs. The V call is TRBV5-1, the J call TRBJ2-2; unclear D gene. This clonotype was obtained from a woman aged 25 to 39 with major depressive disorder. CDR3 in amino acids: CASSLGAGELFF. CDR3 nucleotides: TGCGCCAGCAGCTTGGGGGCTGGGGAGCTGTTTTTT. Combining the CDR3 with reference TRBV5-1 and TRBJ2-2 gives the whole variable domain KAGVTQTPRYLIKTRGQQVTLSCSPISGHRSVSWYQQTPGQGLQFLFEYFSETQRNKGNFPGRFSGRQFSNSRSEMNVSTLELGDSALYLCASSLGAGELFFGEGSRLTVL.